A single T cell receptor (beta chain) is shown here with its context. Its target is unknown. The sample is drawn from a study of cytomegalovirus exposure and HLA in healthy donors. Study-wide context: The study placed approximately 81% of its approximately 430 genotyped donors in the Caucasian-associated ancestry cluster. Study-wide findings and caveats: Listed as cytomegalovirus-associated were 150 or so TCR beta chains.

PCR involved 60 Vbeta and 13 Jbeta primers. Using immunoSEQ multiplex PCR, the repertoire was profiled, and TCRdb retains in-frame clones only, with some absent. Of around 190,000 clones in the sample, 80% to 90% were seen once. Losses at the gene ends were 3 bases for V and 2 bases for J; bases not matched to a gene: 6. Looked up from germline, CDR1 is MDHEN and CDR2 is SYDVKM. The CDR3 has 18 amino acids. Sequencing input: PBMCs. This chain links TRBV28 with TRBJ2-6; 11 bases map to TRBD1. The sequence was collected from a woman aged 25-40 years in good health and CMV-seronegative. CDR3 DNA: TGTGCCAGCAGTTTGGGGACAGGGGGAGGAACTGGGGCCAACGTCCTGACTTTC. It yields the protein CASSLGTGGGTGANVLTF.